The text below deals with one TCR beta chain. What it binds is not known. CDR3 length: 14 amino acids. From germline, CDR1 is SQVTM and CDR2 ANQGSEA. V gave up 7 bases and J gave up 5 bases; unmatched junction bases: 11. The sample comes from a study of post-analysis software for immune sequencing data. The study, taken as a whole, reports: TRBV5-6, TRBV5-1 and TRBV20-1 belonged to a set of five TRBV segments that were more frequent in patients than controls.

cDNA libraries of TCR beta carried unique molecular identifiers. Input populations of roughly 0.95 to 10 million T cells gave rise to some 500,000 cDNA molecules. TCRdb passed the PCR reads through MiXCR, listing each CDR3 protein once. The sample has 740,000 or so distinct CDR3 sequences, 53% seen once. The origin of this receptor is a girl aged 5 to 17 with multiple sclerosis. The V gene is TRBV29-1, the J gene TRBJ1-1; 9 nucleotides line up with TRBD1. Sequencing input: blood. CDR3 nucleotide sequence: TGCAGCGCGCAGACAGGGGGAAGTGGGACTGAAGCTTTCTTT. This gives the protein CSAQTGGSGTEAFF.